Each of the 16 T cell receptor beta chains below was sequenced from the same sample in a study of blood T cell repertoires in COVID-19 (TCRdb year 2020). Preparation of the library involved the immunoSEQ multiplex PCR assay. Not all clones reach the TCRdb copy of this immuneACCESS table, which keeps in-frame sequences only. Checked studies attribute under half of the gap to unresolved V genes and leave the rest unexplained. This sample lists about 89,000 clones; just under 85% were detected once. In total, the top ten clones hold over 9.5% of the sample. Sequenced input: peripheral blood. The receptors were gathered from a man between 70 and 80 years old with acute or convalescent COVID-19.

The CDR3 DNA follows: TGTGCCTGGGGACAGGGAACAGATACGCAGTATTTT. Amino acids: CAWGQGTDTQYF. V usage is TRBV30 and J usage is TRBJ2-3; 8 bases line up with TRBD1. CDR3 length: 12 residues. Losses at the gene ends were 5 bases for V and 3 bases for J; bases not matched to a gene: 1. Germline values: CDR1 GTSNPN, CDR2 SVGIG (reference sequence).

The chain combines TRBV18 with TRBJ1-1, with 9 bases that match TRBD1. The junction had 7 bases not matched to a gene; V was cut back by 6 bases and J by 8 bases. From germline, CDR1 is KGHSH and CDR2 LQKENI. CDR3 length equals 13 residues. CDR3 in DNA: TGTGCCAGCTCGCCGGACAGGGGAGGAGAAGCTTTCTTT. It codes for CASSPDRGGEAFF.

This chain connects TRBV7-9 to TRBJ2-1, with D possibly matching TRBD2 (5 bases). Looked up from germline, CDR1 is SEHNR and CDR2 is FQNEAQ (reference sequence). CDR3 length: 15 residues. Trimming took off 1 base at V and 7 bases at J, with 14 bases between the two ends. This CDR3 is CASSLVPGYRNEQFF. The CDR3 nucleotides are TGTGCCAGCAGCTTAGTCCCGGGGTATAGGAATGAGCAGTTCTTC.

The rearrangement joins TRBV19 to TRBJ2-1; 8 nucleotides match TRBD1. This CDR3 is 14 amino acids long. Looked up from germline, CDR1 is LNHDA and CDR2 is SQIVND (reference sequence). J lost 6 bases, V lost 5 bases, and 6 bases had no gene match. CDR3 DNA sequence: TGTGCCAGTAGTCTGGACAGGGTAACCAATGAGCAGTTCTTC. Translating gives CASSLDRVTNEQFF.

The chain employs TRBV5-1 and TRBJ2-3; 8 bases are a match to TRBD2. V was clipped by 3 bases and J by 0 bases; unmatched bases: 6. The germline gives CDR1 SGHRS, CDR2 YFSETQ. The CDR3 loop spans 16 amino acids. Written as DNA, the CDR3 is TGCGCCAGCAGCTCGGGACTAGTGGGAAGCACAGATACGCAGTATTTT. It specifies CASSSGLVGSTDTQYF. Drawing the rest from reference TRBV5-1 and TRBJ2-3, the complete variable domain is KAGVTQTPRYLIKTRGQQVTLSCSPISGHRSVSWYQQTPGQGLQFLFEYFSETQRNKGNFPGRFSGRQFSNSRSEMNVSTLELGDSALYLCASSSGLVGSTDTQYFGPGTRLTVL.

J is TRBJ1-2 and V is TRBV12-3 or TRBV12-4; 11 nucleotides agree with TRBD1. The CDR3 length is 13 residues. V lost 6 bases to trimming and J lost 8 bases; unmatched junction nucleotides: 5. CDR3 residues: CASSPRTGGGYTF. CDR3 DNA sequence: TGTGCCAGCAGCCCTCGGACAGGGGGCGGCTACACCTTC.

This chain connects TRBV7-9 to TRBJ2-2, with D maybe TRBD2 (5 bases). The CDR3 totals 17 residues. V dropped 5 bases and J dropped 4 bases, with 20 bases sitting between them. CDR1 SEHNR and CDR2 FQNEAQ come from the germline V gene (reference sequence). CDR3 amino acids: CASSEGRKSRGTGELFF. For the CDR3, the DNA is TGTGCCAGCAGCGAGGGTAGAAAATCCCGTGGCACCGGGGAGCTGTTTTTT.

The chain uses TRBV28 and TRBJ1-1; 9 bases map to TRBD1. V shed 8 bases, J shed 1 base, and the junction held 14 bases outside the gene matches. The CDR3 is 17 amino acids. In germline, CDR1 is MDHEN, CDR2 SYDVKM. The CDR3 here is CASLPSLGQGENTEAFF. The CDR3 bases are TGTGCCAGCCTACCATCCCTGGGACAGGGCGAGAACACTGAAGCTTTCTTT. Filled out from reference TRBV28 and TRBJ1-1, the complete variable domain reads DVKVTQSSRYLVKRTGEKVFLECVQDMDHENMFWYRQDPGLGLRLIYFSYDVKMKEKGDIPEGYSVSREKKERFSLILESASTNQTSMYLCASLPSLGQGENTEAFFGQGTRLTVV.

The V gene is TRBV29-1, the J gene TRBJ1-1; D is unresolved. The germline V and J ends were trimmed by 1 base and 7 bases, with 4 bases remaining between them. The germline CDR1 and CDR2 sequences are SQVTM and ANQGSEA. This CDR3 has 10 amino acids. The CDR3 sequence is CSVEVIEAFF. For the CDR3, the DNA is TGCAGCGTTGAAGTCATTGAAGCTTTCTTT.

The chain employs TRBV27 and TRBJ2-7, with 8 bases identical to TRBD2. Per the germline V gene, CDR1 is MNHEY and CDR2 is SMNVEV (reference sequence). The trim removed 6 bases at V and 0 bases at J, leaving 4 bases unmatched. CDR3 size: 14 residues. The CDR3 is CASRREGGSYEQYF. DNA of the CDR3: TGTGCCAGCAGACGGGAGGGCGGCTCCTACGAGCAGTACTTC.

This clone was seen a handful of times. This sequence joins TRBV29-1 and TRBJ2-1; 13 bases line up with TRBD2. This CDR3 contains 13 residues. Germline trimming cut 7 bases from V and 10 bases from J; bases unmatched to any gene: 7. Germline V gene lookup returns CDR1 SQVTM and CDR2 ANQGSEA. The CDR3 region is CSAGTSGAEEQFF. CDR3 coding DNA: TGCAGCGCCGGGACTAGCGGGGCGGAGGAGCAGTTCTTC.

The CDR3 DNA reads as TGTGCCAGCAACAAAGAAGGTCTAGCGGGAGTGGGTTACGAGCAGTACTTC. Protein: CASNKEGLAGVGYEQYF. This chain connects TRBV5-8 to TRBJ2-7; 10 nucleotides match TRBD2. After removal of 6 bases from V and 4 bases from J, the junction contained 16 bases not matched to a gene. The CDR3 contains 17 residues. Germline-derived CDR1 and CDR2 are SGHTS and YDEGEE.

This chain links TRBV6-5 with TRBJ1-3, with a tentative D call TRBD1 (5 bases). The V gene's germline CDR1 is MNHEY and CDR2 SVGAGI. CDR3 length: 15 amino acids. Trimming stripped 6 bases from V and 0 bases from J, with 12 bases between. CDR3 region: CASRRGTVSGNTIYF. In DNA, the CDR3 is TGTGCCAGCAGACGCGGGACCGTCTCTGGAAACACCATATATTTT.

V is TRBV11-2 and J is TRBJ1-1, with 9 bases lining up with TRBD1. The CDR3 totals 16 residues. J lost 0 bases, V lost 2 bases, and 4 bases had no gene match. Germline CDR1 reads SGHAT; CDR2 reads FQNNGV. Here the CDR3 DNA reads TGTGCCAGCAGCTTACTAGGACAGGGGATGAACACTGAAGCTTTCTTT. This sequence encodes CASSLLGQGMNTEAFF.

This clone was recorded a few times. The chain is built from TRBV28 and TRBJ2-3; 8 positions agree with TRBD2. CDR3 length: 16 amino acids. Trimming cost V 8 bases and J 0 bases; bases outside gene matches: 10. Germline values: CDR1 MDHEN, CDR2 SYDVKM. The CDR3 DNA sequence: TGTGCCAGCGGACGGGAGGGCCCTCCTAGCACAGATACGCAGTATTTT. Protein product: CASGREGPPSTDTQYF.

The V and J genes are TRBV11-2 and TRBJ2-1; possible D gene TRBD1, 8 bases. The germline CDR1 and CDR2 sequences are SGHAT and FQNNGV. With 4 bases removed from V and 4 bases from J, the gap between germline ends came to 14 bases. CDR3 size: 15 residues. CDR3 sequence (DNA): TGTGCCAGCAGCTACGGACAGGGAGGGTACAATGAGCAGTTCTTC. It encodes CASSYGQGGYNEQFF.